This T cell receptor beta chain was recovered during a study of T cell responses to AZD1222 COVID-19 vaccine. General study findings and limits: With two AZD1222 doses given, Spike-specific TCR breadth and depth both rose. Seropositive AZD1222 recipients at baseline numbered only five to seven. There were mostly white British donors and more females than males, and clonal diversity was possibly underestimated.

The table came from immunoSEQ multiplex PCR; TCRdb's copy has only in-frame clones and leaves some out. Of 120,000 to 150,000 clones listed, approximately 94% are singletons. With V trimmed by 5 bases and J by 4 bases, 12 bases remained unmatched. Germline assignment: CDR1 SGHTA and CDR2 FQGTGA. The CDR3 runs to 17 residues. In the case of this clone: The antigen is undetermined.

Sample: peripheral blood, taken on day 0 of AZD1222 vaccination. The chain links TRBV7-3 to TRBJ2-2, with 8 bases matching TRBD2. The sequence came from an adult in good health. CDR3 sequence reads: CASSPKGLAGSTGELFF. Here the CDR3 DNA reads TGTGCCAGCAGCCCCAAGGGTTTAGCGGGGAGCACCGGGGAGCTGTTTTTT. The full variable domain, in which reference TRBV7-3 and TRBJ2-2 provide the parts outside the CDR3, is GAGVSQTPSNKVTEKGKYVELRCDPISGHTALYWYRQSLGQGPEFLIYFQGTGAADDSGLPNDRFFAVRPEGSVSTLKIQRTERGDSAVYLCASSPKGLAGSTGELFFGEGSRLTVL.